Listed here are 5 T cell receptor beta chains from one sample, sequenced in a study of CDR3 diversity in severe acne (dated by TCRdb to about 2019). The library relied on PCR. Sequencing instrument: Illumina HiSeq 2000. Using fastp at Q25 and MiXCR, TCRdb reprocessed the public reads and kept productive beta chains. A single entry per CDR3 protein holds the most common genes and DNA from its merged rows. For this sample the table gives about 90,000 distinct CDR3 sequences, of which around 54% were detected only once. The leading ten clones occupy more than 9% of the sample. The material sequenced was blood. The receptors were gathered from a male donor with severe acne vulgaris.

This clonotype has a count of ten or more. The chain is built from TRBV3-1 and TRBJ1-1; 10 bases agree with TRBD1. This CDR3 comprises 17 residues. CDR1 is LGHDT, CDR2 YNNKEL, per germline (reference sequence). V gave up 4 bases and J gave up 0 bases; unmatched junction bases: 8. This CDR3 is CASSRRTGGIMNTEAFF. Here the CDR3 DNA reads TGTGCCAGCAGCCGGCGGACAGGGGGGATCATGAACACTGAAGCTTTCTTT.

This clonotype has a count of ten or more. The V call is TRBV24-1, the J call TRBJ2-3, with D possibly TRBD2 on 6 matching bases. The length of the CDR3 is 13 residues. Germline loops: CDR1 KGHDR, CDR2 SFDVKD. V dropped 9 bases and J dropped 4 bases, with 13 bases sitting between them. In DNA form, the CDR3 reads TGTGCCACCGCTGCGGAGGGCGCAGATACGCAGTATTTT. It yields the protein CATAAEGADTQYF.

The table lists this clonotype with many counts. The chain couples TRBV20-1 to TRBJ2-7; TRBD2 matches 7 bases. Germline V lookup: CDR1 DFQATT, CDR2 SNEGSKA (reference sequence). The CDR3 covers 14 residues. The J segment lost 4 bases and the V segment lost 0 bases, leaving 6 bases of the junction unmatched. The CDR3 bases are TGCAGTGCTAGAGATCCCCTAGCGGCTTACGAGCAGTACGTC. It specifies CSARDPLAAYEQYV.

This sequence joins TRBV4-1 and TRBJ2-1; tentatively, D is TRBD2 (6 bases). Trimming took off 5 bases at V and 7 bases at J, with 18 bases between the two ends. This CDR3 region has 15 residues. Germline-derived CDR1 and CDR2 are MGHRA and YSYEKL. CDR3 DNA sequence: TGCGCCAGCAGCAGAGGCGGGGCCCCTCGGAATGAGCAGTTCTTC. This sequence encodes CASSRGGAPRNEQFF.

This clonotype was picked up many times. CDR3 coding DNA: TGTGCCAGCAATCCGGGGACTTTCTACGAGCAGTACGTC. Its translation is CASNPGTFYEQYV. The chain links TRBV2 to TRBJ2-7; TRBD2 might be the D (6 bases). CDR3 size: 13 residues. V was pared by 7 bases and J by 3 bases, with 13 bases between. The germline CDR1 and CDR2 sequences are SNHLY and FYNNEI.